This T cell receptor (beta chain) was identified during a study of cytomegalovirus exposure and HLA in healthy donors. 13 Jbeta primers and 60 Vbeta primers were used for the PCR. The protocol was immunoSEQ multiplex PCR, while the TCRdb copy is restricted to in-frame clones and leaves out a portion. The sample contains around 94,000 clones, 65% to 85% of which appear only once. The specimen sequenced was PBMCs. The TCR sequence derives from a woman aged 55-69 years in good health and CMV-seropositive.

CDR3 amino acids: CASSVGPSYEQYF. The CDR3 DNA is TGCGCCAGCAGTGTGGGGCCGTCCTACGAGCAGTACTTC. The chain carries TRBV10-2 and TRBJ2-7, with a tentative D call TRBD1 (5 bases). Between the trimmed V and J ends, which lost 4 bases and 1 base, there was a span of 8 bases. This CDR3 is built from 13 residues. Germline CDR1 and CDR2: WSHSY and SAAADI.